A single sample gave rise to the 14 T cell receptor beta chains below, sequenced in a study of beta chain features in type 1 diabetes. TCRB transcripts that were expressed got sequenced, as all of the isolated RNA had been reverse transcribed. Measured with immunoSEQ multiplex PCR; TCRdb has only the in-frame clones, and not every one. The data show under 950,000 clones, with 15% to 20% seen just once and around 0.02% held by the top ten. The sample was naive CD4+ T cells from blood. All receptors come from a young woman in good health.

The table lists this clone with a few counts. The rearrangement joins TRBV28 to TRBJ2-5; weak D call: TRBD1 (8 bases). Germline assignment: CDR1 MDHEN and CDR2 SYDVKM. CDR3 length: 16 amino acids. Trimming cost V 7 bases and J 0 bases, with 18 bases left between them. The CDR3 DNA follows: TGTGCCAGCACGACCAGGGGGCGGGAGTACCAAGAGACCCAGTACTTC. Its protein is CASTTRGREYQETQYF.

The J gene is TRBJ1-2, the V gene TRBV5-4; weak D call: TRBD1 (6 bases). This CDR3 spans 13 amino acids. Looked up from germline, CDR1 is SGHNT and CDR2 is YYREEE (reference sequence). Between the trimmed V and J ends, which lost 7 bases and 5 bases, there was a span of 15 bases. Here the CDR3 reads CASGTTGKYGYTF. CDR3 sequence (DNA): TGTGCCAGCGGCACGACAGGAAAATATGGCTACACCTTC. Looking up the rest from reference TRBV5-4 and TRBJ1-2 gives the full variable domain: ETGVTQSPTHLIKTRGQQVTLRCSSQSGHNTVSWYQQALGQGPQFIFQYYREEENGRGNFPPRFSGLQFPNYSSELNVNALELDDSALYLCASGTTGKYGYTFGSGTRLTVV.

This clone was seen only a few times. The chain carries TRBV10-3 and TRBJ2-2; D possibly corresponds to TRBD1 (5 bases). Trimming pared 7 bases from V and 8 bases from J, leaving 11 bases between. The CDR3 extends over 12 amino acids. Germline V CDR1 and CDR2: ENHRY, SYGVKD. In DNA, the CDR3 is TGTGCCATCAAAAAGGGGCCGGGGGAGCTGTTTTTT. Amino acid sequence: CAIKKGPGELFF.

This rearrangement joins TRBV19 to TRBJ2-3; D not resolved. This CDR3 contains 13 residues. Trimming took 5 bases from V and 3 from J, leaving 9 bases between them. CDR1 and CDR2 from the germline V gene are LNHDA and SQIVND (reference sequence). Here the CDR3 reads CASSGFSTDTQYF. The CDR3 nucleotides read TGTGCCAGTAGTGGGTTTTCAACAGATACGCAGTATTTT. Based on the CDR3 plus reference TRBV19 and TRBJ2-3, the full variable domain is DGGITQSPKYLFRKEGQNVTLSCEQNLNHDAMYWYRQDPGQGLRLIYYSQIVNDFQKGDIAEGYSVSREKKESFPLTVTSAQKNPTAFYLCASSGFSTDTQYFGPGTRLTVL.

As concerns this clone: Other DNA sequences in this specimen translate into the identical CDR3. This chain uses TRBV5-6 with TRBJ2-7, with D possibly matching TRBD2 (5 bases). The germline gives CDR1 SGHDT, CDR2 YYEEEE. This CDR3 region has 14 residues. The V end was cut by 0 bases, the J end by 4 bases, with 11 bases between. The CDR3 loop reads CASSLVSGTYEQYF. DNA for the CDR3: TGTGCCAGCAGCTTGGTTTCGGGAACATACGAGCAGTACTTC. Based on the CDR3 plus reference TRBV5-6 and TRBJ2-7, the full variable domain is DAGVTQSPTHLIKTRGQQVTLRCSPKSGHDTVSWYQQALGQGPQFIFQYYEEEERQRGNFPDRFSGHQFPNYSSELNVNALLLGDSALYLCASSLVSGTYEQYFGPGTRLTVT.

This clone was detected only a few times. This specimen includes other DNA sequences encoding the same CDR3. The V gene is TRBV7-2, the J gene TRBJ1-2; no clear D gene. Trimming took 1 base from V and 3 from J, leaving 6 bases between them. From germline, CDR1 is SGHTA and CDR2 FQGNSA. This CDR3 region has 13 residues. The CDR3: CASSLDRDYGYTF. The CDR3 DNA follows: TGTGCCAGCAGCTTAGACAGAGACTATGGCTACACCTTC. Variable domain in full (rest from reference TRBV7-2 and TRBJ1-2): GAGVSQSPSNKVTEKGKDVELRCDPISGHTALYWYRQSLGQGLEFLIYFQGNSAPDKSGLPSDRFSAERTGGSVSTLTIQRTQQEDSAVYLCASSLDRDYGYTFGSGTRLTVV.

This chain uses TRBV18 with TRBJ2-6; 7 bases line up with TRBD1. This CDR3 contains 18 residues. Unmatched junction bases numbered 9, after V lost 0 bases and J lost 4 bases. CDR1 is KGHSH, CDR2 LQKENI, per germline. The CDR3 sequence: CASSPPKGAVSGANVLTF. The CDR3 nucleotides are TGTGCCAGCTCACCACCCAAGGGGGCGGTCTCCGGGGCCAACGTCCTGACTTTC.

For the CDR3, the DNA is TGTGCCAGCAGCTTGAGTTCAGGGACCTACAATGAGCAGTTCTTC. Amino acid sequence: CASSLSSGTYNEQFF. V usage is TRBV7-9 and J usage is TRBJ2-1; D possibly corresponds to TRBD1 (5 bases). Trimming stripped 3 bases from V and 2 bases from J, with 11 bases between. The germline CDR1 and CDR2 sequences are SEHNR and FQNEAQ (reference sequence). This CDR3 is 15 amino acids long.

This chain joins TRBV29-1 and TRBJ2-7, with 9 bases matching TRBD2. The CDR3 covers 13 residues. After removal of 6 bases from V and 7 bases from J, the junction contained 10 bases not matched to a gene. Germline V CDR1 and CDR2: SQVTM, ANQGSEA. CDR3 sequence reads: CSVGTSRAGEQYF. For the CDR3, the DNA is TGCAGCGTCGGGACTAGCCGTGCGGGGGAGCAGTACTTC.

The chain is built from TRBV7-2 and TRBJ1-5, with 7 bases fitting TRBD1. Trimming took 0 bases from V and 4 from J; bases not matched to a gene: 3. CDR1 and CDR2 (germline): SGHTA, FQGNSA. The CDR3 has 15 amino acids. DNA for the CDR3: TGTGCCAGCAGCTTAGCGACAGGGCTGAATCAGCCCCAGCATTTT. This sequence encodes CASSLATGLNQPQHF.

The table lists this clone with a few counts. V gene TRBV6-6 combines with J gene TRBJ1-1, with D possibly being TRBD1 (6 bases). The CDR3 covers 13 residues. The V end lost 8 bases, the J end lost 6 bases, and 16 bases lay between the germline ends. CDR1 and CDR2 (germline): MNHNY, SVGAGI (reference sequence). CDR3 residues: CASGGQRVSEAFF. CDR3 nucleotide sequence: TGTGCCAGCGGGGGACAACGGGTGTCTGAAGCTTTCTTT.

This clone was picked up a small number of times. The chain combines TRBV7-2 with TRBJ2-7; D is uncertain. Germline loops: CDR1 SGHTA, CDR2 FQGNSA. Deletions cut 2 bases from V and 6 bases from J, with 11 bases between. The CDR3 length is 13 residues. CDR3 region: CASSLTVLVEQYF. The DNA of the CDR3 is TGTGCCAGCAGCTTAACAGTGCTCGTCGAGCAGTACTTC.

The chain is built from TRBV9 and TRBJ2-7; 7 nucleotides line up with TRBD1. This CDR3 has 11 amino acids. Unmatched junction bases numbered 4, after V lost 4 bases and J lost 9 bases. Germline lookup yields CDR1 SGDLS and CDR2 YYNGEE. The CDR3 region is CASSRQGRQYF. CDR3 bases: TGTGCCAGCAGCCGACAGGGACGGCAGTACTTC.

The chain employs TRBV6-5 and TRBJ2-1; perhaps TRBD2 as D (5 bases). V lost 6 bases and J lost 3, with 12 bases in between. Germline V gives CDR1 MNHEY, CDR2 SVGAGI. This CDR3 has 14 residues. CDR3 DNA sequence: TGTGCCAGCAGCCGGCTCGGGGACTACAATGAGCAGTTCTTC. Translated: CASSRLGDYNEQFF.